The T cell receptor (beta chain) described here comes from a study of T cell changes during pregnancy in multiple sclerosis. The repertoire was sequenced with immunoSEQ multiplex PCR; TCRdb's copy has only in-frame clones and lacks some. The repertoire holds some 10,000 clones, about 89% seen once, with 4.5% to 6% in the top ten. CDR1 and CDR2 (germline): SGHTA, FQGNSA. This CDR3 has 15 amino acids. J was trimmed by 2 bases and V by 1 base; bases with no gene match: 3. This receptor was identified in a female donor in good health, enrolled as a control in a pregnancy study. The chain uses TRBV7-2 and TRBJ2-7; 9 bases are a match to TRBD2. The sequenced sample was CD8+ T cells from peripheral blood mononuclear cells, obtained in the first trimester of pregnancy. This chain's CDR3 is CASSLGAGGPYEQYF. In nucleotides, the CDR3 is TGTGCCAGCAGCTTAGGGGCGGGGGGGCCCTACGAGCAGTACTTC.